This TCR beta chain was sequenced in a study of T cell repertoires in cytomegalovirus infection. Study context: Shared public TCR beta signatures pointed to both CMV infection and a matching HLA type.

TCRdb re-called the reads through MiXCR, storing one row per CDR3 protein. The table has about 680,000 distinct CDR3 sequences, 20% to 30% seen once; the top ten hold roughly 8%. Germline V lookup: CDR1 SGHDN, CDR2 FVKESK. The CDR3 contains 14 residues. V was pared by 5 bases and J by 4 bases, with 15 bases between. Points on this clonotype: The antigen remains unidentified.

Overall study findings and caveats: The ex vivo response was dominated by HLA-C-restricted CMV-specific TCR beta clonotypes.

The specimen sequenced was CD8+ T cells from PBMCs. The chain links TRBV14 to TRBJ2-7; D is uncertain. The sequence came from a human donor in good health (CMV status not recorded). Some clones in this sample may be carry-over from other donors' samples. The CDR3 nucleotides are TGTGCCAGCAGCTCCCGAACGTTCGGGTACGAGCAGTACTTC. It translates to CASSSRTFGYEQYF.